The 28 T cell receptor beta chains below all came from one sample that was sequenced in a study of memory CD4+ T cells and cytomegalovirus serostatus. Libraries were prepared by immunoSEQ multiplex PCR; TCRdb keeps only in-frame clonotypes and omits some of them. Of 60,000 to 75,000 clones listed, around 82% are singletons. Single viable CD3+CD4+CD8-CD45RO+ cells were sorted as the memory CD4+ T cells. Material: memory CD4+ T cells from blood. All receptors come from an adult in good health and CMV-seronegative. Some clones in this sample may be carry-over from other donors' samples.

The chain carries TRBV20-1 and TRBJ2-3; D not certain. CDR1 and CDR2 from the germline V gene are DFQATT and SNEGSKA (reference sequence). The CDR3 is 10 residues long. The V end was cut by 6 bases, the J end by 3 bases, with 4 bases between. The CDR3 protein is CSAATDTQYF. The CDR3 DNA sequence: TGCAGTGCGGCTACAGATACGCAGTATTTT.

This clone was recorded once. The chain has TRBV6-1 and TRBJ1-4; tentatively, D is TRBD1 (5 bases). Looked up from germline, CDR1 is MNHNS and CDR2 is SASEGT. Deletions cut 6 bases from V and 6 bases from J, with 17 bases between. CDR3 length equals 15 residues. In DNA form, the CDR3 reads TGTGCCAGCAGGAAAAGGGGCGTGCTAGATGAAAAACTGTTTTTT. Translation gives CASRKRGVLDEKLFF.

The DNA for the CDR3 is TGTGCCAGCAGCCAAGAGAGACTGTTATACGAGCAGTACTTC. This translates into CASSQERLLYEQYF. The V call is TRBV4-2, the J call TRBJ2-7; D gene uncertain. Per the germline V gene, CDR1 is LGHNA and CDR2 is YNFKEQ. V shed 0 bases and J shed 4 bases, with 10 bases lying between them. This CDR3 region has 14 residues.

The rearrangement uses TRBV11-1 and TRBJ1-3; D uncertain. CDR1 SGHAT and CDR2 FQDESV come from the germline V gene (reference sequence). Trimming took off 5 bases at V and 0 bases at J, with 11 bases between the two ends. This CDR3 is built from 15 residues. This CDR3 is CASSVRDISGNTIYF. The CDR3 DNA reads TGTGCCAGCAGCGTTAGAGACATCTCTGGAAACACCATATATTTT.

CDR3 sequence (DNA): TGCGCCAGCTCAACTACGGGGCAAGGCCCTAATTCACCCCTCCACTTT. This gives the protein CASSTTGQGPNSPLHF. The genes are TRBV5-1 and TRBJ1-6; tentatively, D is TRBD1 (5 bases). The CDR3 is 16 residues long. V lost 7 bases to trimming and J lost 6 bases, with 20 bases between them. Looked up from germline, CDR1 is SGHRS and CDR2 is YFSETQ.

The table lists this clone with a few counts. The chain combines TRBV4-1 with TRBJ1-6; D call uncertain. Germline CDR1 and CDR2: MGHRA and YSYEKL. CDR3 length: 20 residues. V lost 1 base and J 6 bases, leaving 25 bases between the germline ends. The CDR3 sequence is CASSQGRFGGPKGPNSPLHF. The DNA of the CDR3 is TGCGCCAGCAGCCAAGGAAGGTTTGGTGGGCCCAAAGGCCCTAATTCACCCCTCCACTTT.

V is TRBV7-6 and J is TRBJ1-1; D gene uncertain. Trimming removed 5 bases from V and 4 bases from J, with 17 bases in between. CDR3 length: 15 amino acids. Per germline, CDR1 SGHVS and CDR2 FNYEAQ. In nucleotides, the CDR3 is TGTGCCAGCAGCCCATCTCCACGACGGATCACTGAAGCTTTCTTT. This translates into CASSPSPRRITEAFF. Drawing the rest from reference TRBV7-6 and TRBJ1-1, the complete variable domain is GAGVSQSPRYKVTKRGQDVALRCDPISGHVSLYWYRQALGQGPEFLTYFNYEAQQDKSGLPNDRFSAERPEGSISTLTIQRTEQRDSAMYRCASSPSPRRITEAFFGQGTRLTVV.

This chain links TRBV15 with TRBJ2-3; 8 bases map to TRBD2. The germline V gene encodes CDR1 LNHNV and CDR2 YYDKDF (reference sequence). The V gene end was trimmed by 0 bases and the J gene end by 4 bases; junction bases not matched to a gene: 12. This CDR3 is built from 18 residues. The CDR3 protein is CATSRDLAGRGDSDTQYF. As DNA, the CDR3 is TGTGCCACCAGCAGAGATCTCGCCGGGCGGGGGGATTCAGATACGCAGTATTTT.

The gene calls are TRBV9 and TRBJ1-3; tentatively, D is TRBD1 (5 bases). V lost 4 bases and J lost 5, with 16 bases in between. Looked up from germline, CDR1 is SGDLS and CDR2 is YYNGEE. The CDR3 runs to 15 residues. The CDR3 DNA follows: TGTGCCAGCAGCCATCCCGGGACGTTCAGAAACACCATATATTTT. It translates to CASSHPGTFRNTIYF.

Here the CDR3 reads CASSVRSTNYGYTF. DNA of the CDR3: TGCGCCAGCAGTGTTAGGAGCACTAACTATGGCTACACCTTC. The rearrangement uses TRBV10-1 and TRBJ1-2; D gene ambiguous. Trimming removed 4 bases from V and 0 bases from J, with 9 bases in between. The CDR3 contains 14 residues. Germline V gives CDR1 WNHNN, CDR2 SYGVQD (reference sequence).

The chain joins TRBV18 to TRBJ1-1; D is ambiguous. The CDR3 contains 13 residues. Trimming removed 3 bases at V and 3 bases at J, with 8 bases between. Germline V lookup: CDR1 KGHSH, CDR2 LQKENI. CDR3 coding DNA: TGTGCCAGCTCACCGACAAAGGACACTGAAGCTTTCTTT. Translated: CASSPTKDTEAFF.

This clone showed up just once. The CDR3 loop reads CASSAGRINYGYTF. Here the CDR3 DNA reads TGTGCCAGCAGTGCGGGACGGATTAACTATGGCTACACCTTC. This chain joins TRBV6-1 and TRBJ1-2, with D possibly matching TRBD1 (5 bases). The CDR3 extends over 14 amino acids. The V end was cut by 4 bases, the J end by 1 base, with 10 bases between. Per germline, CDR1 MNHNS and CDR2 SASEGT.

This sequence joins TRBV6-5 and TRBJ2-1; no firm D call. Trimming left V 5 bases short and J 5 bases short, with 7 bases between. Germline loops: CDR1 MNHEY, CDR2 SVGAGI. This CDR3 is built from 12 residues. CDR3: CASSPLNNEQFF. The CDR3 DNA is TGTGCCAGCAGTCCCTTGAACAATGAGCAGTTCTTC.

The J gene is TRBJ2-6, the V gene TRBV5-1, with D possibly matching TRBD1 (5 bases). The CDR3 length is 18 residues. Germline-derived CDR1 and CDR2 are SGHRS and YFSETQ. V was cut by 0 bases and J by 0 bases, with 13 bases left in between. CDR3 DNA: TGCGCCAGCAGCTTGGGGGGCGCTAGTTTCTCTGGGGCCAACGTCCTGACTTTC. It specifies CASSLGGASFSGANVLTF.

The gene calls are TRBV6-5 and TRBJ2-2; D is ambiguous. The germline V gene has CDR1 MNHEY and CDR2 SVGAGI. The V end was cut by 2 bases, the J end by 2 bases, with 6 bases between. CDR3 length: 14 residues. In DNA, the CDR3 is TGTGCCAGCAGTTACACGACCAACACCGGGGAGCTGTTTTTT. It codes for CASSYTTNTGELFF.

The chain employs TRBV5-6 and TRBJ2-7; 9 nucleotides agree with TRBD1. The junction had 8 bases not matched to a gene; V was cut back by 0 bases and J by 13 bases. The CDR3 sequence is 13 residues long. Germline CDR1 is SGHDT and CDR2 is YYEEEE. The CDR3 reads CASSLDPRTGVYF. DNA of the CDR3: TGTGCCAGCAGCTTGGACCCAAGGACAGGGGTTTACTTC.

V and J are TRBV6-1 and TRBJ2-7; D not certain. In germline, CDR1 is MNHNS, CDR2 SASEGT. Trimming pared 4 bases from V and 7 bases from J, leaving 17 bases between. This CDR3 has 14 amino acids. The CDR3 DNA sequence: TGTGCCAGCAGTGTAGAAGGATTCTCGTGGGAGCAGTACTTC. Translating it yields CASSVEGFSWEQYF.

The gene calls are TRBV4-2 and TRBJ2-7, with D possibly being TRBD1 (5 bases). With 0 bases removed from V and 2 bases from J, the gap between germline ends came to 8 bases. The CDR3 loop spans 14 amino acids. Per germline, CDR1 LGHNA and CDR2 YNFKEQ. The CDR3 sequence: CASSQDDRTYEQYF. CDR3 coding DNA: TGTGCCAGCAGCCAAGATGACAGAACCTACGAGCAGTACTTC.

V usage is TRBV19 and J usage is TRBJ2-6; TRBD1 matches at 12 bases. The CDR3 length is 18 residues. Trimming removed 5 bases from V and 6 bases from J; junction bases left unmatched: 11. In germline, CDR1 is LNHDA, CDR2 SQIVND (reference sequence). The CDR3, as DNA: TGTGCCAGTAGTTTGCGCCGGGACAGGGGGCTGACGGCCAACGTCCTGACTTTC. It encodes CASSLRRDRGLTANVLTF. The complete variable domain, with remaining parts taken from reference TRBV19 and TRBJ2-6, reads DGGITQSPKYLFRKEGQNVTLSCEQNLNHDAMYWYRQDPGQGLRLIYYSQIVNDFQKGDIAEGYSVSREKKESFPLTVTSAQKNPTAFYLCASSLRRDRGLTANVLTFGAGSRLTVL.

In this sample, this clone turned up a few times. This chain links TRBV27 with TRBJ1-2; 9 bases line up with TRBD1. The CDR3 is 15 residues long. Germline V gene data show CDR1 as MNHEY and CDR2 as SMNVEV (reference sequence). Trimming took 6 bases from V and 4 from J; bases not matched to a gene: 9. As DNA, the CDR3 is TGTGCCAGCAGATCCTGGGACAGGGTCGTCTATGGCTACACCTTC. Translated, it gives CASRSWDRVVYGYTF.

The rearrangement links TRBV5-6 to TRBJ1-1, with D unresolved. Germline CDR1 is SGHDT and CDR2 is YYEEEE. The CDR3 covers 13 residues. Trimming stripped 2 bases from V and 4 bases from J, with 9 bases between. CDR3 residues: CASSFFLGTEAFF. The CDR3 nucleotides are TGTGCCAGCAGCTTCTTTCTGGGCACTGAAGCTTTCTTT.

The V gene is TRBV6-6, the J gene TRBJ1-6; no clear D. Germline CDR1 is MNHNY and CDR2 is SVGAGI (reference sequence). V was clipped by 4 bases and J by 5 bases, with 12 bases between them. The CDR3 loop spans 15 amino acids. CDR3 coding DNA: TGTGCCAGCAGTTGGGAGGGAGGGAATAATTCACCCCTCCACTTT. Its translation is CASSWEGGNNSPLHF.

This chain uses TRBV30 with TRBJ1-2, with D uncertain. CDR3 length: 11 residues. Per germline, CDR1 GTSNPN and CDR2 SVGIG (reference sequence). Trimming took 2 bases from V and 4 from J, leaving 5 bases between them. Here the CDR3 reads CAWSTAYGYTF. CDR3 coding DNA: TGTGCCTGGAGTACAGCCTATGGCTACACCTTC.

The CDR3 DNA sequence: TGTGCCAGCAGCCCCAAAGGAGGGGGGTGGGGGGAGGCGGCCGAGCAGTACTTC. It specifies CASSPKGGGWGEAAEQYF. V and J are TRBV7-2 and TRBJ2-7; perhaps D is TRBD1 or TRBD2 (6 bases each). V was shortened by 5 bases and J by 6 bases, with 29 bases between the two germline ends. Germline V lookup: CDR1 SGHTA, CDR2 FQGNSA. The CDR3 has 18 residues.

V usage is TRBV30 and J usage is TRBJ2-2; D is perhaps TRBD2 (5 bases). V was shortened by 0 bases and J by 0 bases, with 5 bases between the two germline ends. This CDR3 spans 14 amino acids. Germline V gives CDR1 GTSNPN, CDR2 SVGIG (reference sequence). This CDR3 is CAWSVLANTGELFF. The DNA for the CDR3 is TGTGCCTGGAGTGTACTAGCGAACACCGGGGAGCTGTTTTTT. Combining the CDR3 with reference TRBV30 and TRBJ2-2 gives the whole variable domain SQTIHQWPATLVQPVGSPLSLECTVEGTSNPNLYWYRQAAGRGLQLLFYSVGIGQISSEVPQNLSASRPQDRQFILSSKKLLLSDSGFYLCAWSVLANTGELFFGEGSRLTVL.

This chain uses TRBV6-1 with TRBJ1-2, with a weak D call TRBD1 (6 bases). V was trimmed by 6 bases and J by 6 bases, leaving 17 bases between them. CDR3 length: 14 amino acids. Germline V gene sequence: CDR1 MNHNS, CDR2 SASEGT. The DNA for the CDR3 is TGTGCCAGCAGGCGGGGGCAGGGGACCAATGGCTACACCTTC. This translates into CASRRGQGTNGYTF.

The chain links TRBV27 to TRBJ1-1; a possible D gene is TRBD1 (5 bases). CDR1 and CDR2 from the germline V gene are MNHEY and SMNVEV (reference sequence). CDR3 length equals 12 residues. The V gene lost 6 bases and the J gene lost 2 bases, with 7 bases spanning the gap. CDR3 sequence (DNA): TGTGCCAGCAGAAGGGGAAACACTGAAGCTTTCTTT. Residues: CASRRGNTEAFF.

J is TRBJ1-2 and V is TRBV9; D not certain. The CDR3 totals 13 residues. Germline CDR1 SGDLS, CDR2 YYNGEE. V lost 3 bases, J lost 4 bases, and 10 bases lay in between. In DNA, the CDR3 is TGTGCCAGCAGCGCCGCCACCTCCTATGGCTACACCTTC. Its protein is CASSAATSYGYTF.